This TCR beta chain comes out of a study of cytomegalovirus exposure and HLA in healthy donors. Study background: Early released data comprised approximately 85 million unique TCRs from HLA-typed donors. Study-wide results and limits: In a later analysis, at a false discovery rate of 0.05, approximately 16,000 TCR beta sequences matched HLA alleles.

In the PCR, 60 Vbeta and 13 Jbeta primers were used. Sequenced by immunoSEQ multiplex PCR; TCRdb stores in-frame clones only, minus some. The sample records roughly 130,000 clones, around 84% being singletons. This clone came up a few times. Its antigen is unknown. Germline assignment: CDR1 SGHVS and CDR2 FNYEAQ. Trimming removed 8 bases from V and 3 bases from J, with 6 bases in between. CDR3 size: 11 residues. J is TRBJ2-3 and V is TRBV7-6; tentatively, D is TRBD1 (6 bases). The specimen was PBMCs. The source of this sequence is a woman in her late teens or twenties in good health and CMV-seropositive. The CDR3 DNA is TGTGCCAGCCAGGGGACAGATACGCAGTATTTT. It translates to CASQGTDTQYF.